These 14 T cell receptor beta chains were sequenced from one sample in a study of blood T cell repertoires in COVID-19 (dated by TCRdb to the early 2020s). Library creation used the immunoSEQ multiplex PCR assay. TCRdb re-hosts the immuneACCESS table, in-frame sequences only. Its copies lack some clones; in the studies checked, an unresolved V gene accounts for under half of them, and the cause for the rest is not known. In this sample the table shows 100,000 to 150,000 clones, around 81% of which occur a single time. The ten biggest clones cover 9.7% of the sample. Source material: peripheral blood. The origin of the receptors is a middle-aged man with active or convalescent COVID-19.

Worth noting for this clone: Within the sample, other DNA sequences also encode this same CDR3. This CDR3 is CASSQATYEQYF. The DNA for the CDR3 is TGTGCCAGCAGCCAAGCCACCTACGAGCAGTACTTC. J is TRBJ2-7 and V is TRBV3-1 (or the pseudogene TRBV3-2); D unresolved. Between the trimmed V and J ends, which lost 1 base and 2 bases, there was a span of 3 bases. The CDR3 consists of 12 residues. CDR1 LGHDT and CDR2 YNNKEL come from the germline V gene (reference sequence).

The chain employs TRBV6-5 and TRBJ1-5; the D gene is possibly TRBD1 (6 bases). The V gene's germline CDR1 is MNHEY and CDR2 SVGAGI. The V gene lost 8 bases and the J gene lost 4 bases, with 18 bases spanning the gap. The CDR3 consists of 15 residues. The CDR3 DNA follows: TGTGCCAGCCGTAGGACAGCCGCGGAAAATCAGCCCCAGCATTTT. This codes for CASRRTAAENQPQHF.

The chain is built from TRBV6-1 and TRBJ1-4; D is ambiguous. This CDR3 comprises 15 residues. The ends were cut back, 1 base at V and 8 bases at J, with 14 bases in the middle. Looked up from germline, CDR1 is MNHNS and CDR2 is SASEGT. CDR3: CASSEGGSFREKLFF. DNA of the CDR3: TGTGCCAGCAGTGAAGGAGGCTCCTTCCGAGAAAAACTGTTTTTT.

A single count supports this clone. This chain joins TRBV24-1 and TRBJ1-1, with TRBD1 identical over 12 bases. V lost 3 bases, J lost 5 bases, and 15 bases stayed unmatched. Germline CDR1 KGHDR, CDR2 SFDVKD. The CDR3 loop spans 19 amino acids. CDR3 nucleotide sequence: TGTGCCACCAGTGATCTACCACTGGATCGGGACAGGGGGCAAACTGAAGCTTTCTTT. This gives the protein CATSDLPLDRDRGQTEAFF.

The chain couples TRBV12-3 or TRBV12-4 to TRBJ1-2; 9 bases are a match to TRBD1. This CDR3 comprises 13 residues. V was pared by 6 bases and J by 6 bases, with 5 bases of the junction left unmatched. The CDR3 DNA is TGTGCCAGCAGATTACAGGGGGCTGATGGCTACACCTTC. This translates into CASRLQGADGYTF.

This chain connects TRBV19 to TRBJ1-6; D is ambiguous. CDR3 length: 12 amino acids. Germline V gene sequence: CDR1 LNHDA, CDR2 SQIVND (reference sequence). V was pared by 1 base and J by 8 bases, with 3 bases between. The CDR3 reads CASSIVDSPLHF. The CDR3 coding sequence is TGTGCCAGTAGTATAGTCGATTCACCCCTCCACTTT.

The chain combines TRBV10-2 with TRBJ2-7; TRBD2 matches 9 bases. The CDR3 has 14 amino acids. The V segment lost 6 bases and the J segment 1 base; nucleotides outside the gene matches: 4. CDR1 and CDR2 from the germline V gene are WSHSY and SAAADI. This chain's CDR3 is CASRSSGKSYEQYF. CDR3 DNA sequence: TGCGCCAGCAGATCTAGCGGGAAGTCCTACGAGCAGTACTTC.

V and J are TRBV4-1 and TRBJ2-1; D perhaps matches TRBD1 (5 bases). V was pared by 5 bases and J by 6 bases, with 11 bases between. In germline, CDR1 is MGHRA, CDR2 YSYEKL. CDR3 length equals 13 residues. CDR3 amino acids: CASSWGHFNEQFF. In DNA form, the CDR3 reads TGCGCCAGCAGCTGGGGCCATTTCAATGAGCAGTTCTTC.

The chain joins TRBV10-3 to TRBJ2-3, with 11 bases aligning to TRBD1. The CDR3 covers 18 residues. Germline CDR1 reads ENHRY; CDR2 reads SYGVKD. V lost 6 bases to trimming and J lost 4 bases; unmatched junction nucleotides: 15. The CDR3 protein is CAISLLARGQGVPDTQYF. For the CDR3, the DNA is TGTGCCATCAGCCTCTTGGCCCGGGGACAGGGGGTTCCAGATACGCAGTATTTT.

The chain couples TRBV9 to TRBJ1-2, with D unclear. V was clipped by 0 bases and J by 3 bases, with 6 bases between them. CDR3 size: 13 residues. Germline V gene data show CDR1 as SGDLS and CDR2 as YYNGEE. DNA for the CDR3: TGTGCCAGCAGCGTAGAACAGTACTATGGCTACACCTTC. This gives the protein CASSVEQYYGYTF.

In nucleotides, the CDR3 is TGTGCCAGCAGTCCGGGACAGGGATCGAGACAGCCCCAGCATTTT. Translation gives CASSPGQGSRQPQHF. The chain joins TRBV6-5 to TRBJ1-5; 9 nucleotides line up with TRBD1. Unmatched junction bases numbered 9, after V lost 5 bases and J lost 7 bases. CDR1 is MNHEY, CDR2 SVGAGI, per germline. The CDR3 has 15 amino acids.

V gene TRBV30 combines with J gene TRBJ2-5; D perhaps matches TRBD1 (5 bases). This CDR3 has 13 amino acids. Per the germline V gene, CDR1 is GTSNPN and CDR2 is SVGIG (reference sequence). V lost 2 bases and J 4 bases, leaving 11 bases between the germline ends. CDR3 sequence reads: CAWSQGNRETQYF. The CDR3 DNA is TGTGCCTGGAGTCAGGGAAACCGAGAGACCCAGTACTTC.

This chain connects TRBV19 to TRBJ2-3; 8 positions match TRBD1. Germline V gene data show CDR1 as LNHDA and CDR2 as SQIVND (reference sequence). The CDR3 spans 16 residues. V gave up 3 bases and J gave up 2 bases; unmatched junction bases: 7. The CDR3, as DNA: TGTGCCAGTAGTATCCTCTGGACAGGGATCACAGATACGCAGTATTTT. It codes for CASSILWTGITDTQYF.

This rearrangement joins TRBV6-5 to TRBJ2-7; TRBD1 is a possible D gene (5 bases). The V gene lost 0 bases and the J gene lost 1 base, with 7 bases spanning the gap. The CDR3 has 14 amino acids. Looked up from germline, CDR1 is MNHEY and CDR2 is SVGAGI. The CDR3 nucleotides are TGTGCCAGCAGTTACTCGGGGCTTTCCTACGAGCAGTACTTC. Translation gives CASSYSGLSYEQYF.